The entry that follows covers one T cell receptor beta chain sequence. Its antigen remains unidentified. CDR3 length equals 17 residues. TCRdb keeps only in-frame clones here, not all; method: immunoSEQ multiplex PCR. The profile shows about 140,000 clones, less than 90% of them singletons. Specified time point: blood 4 weeks post-SBRT, at nephrectomy. As for treatment: 15 Gy SBRT to primary tumor, nephrectomy 4 weeks later. Nephrectomy followed 15 Gy stereotactic body radiation by 4 weeks. Serial blood draws occurred at baseline and 2 and 4 weeks post-SBRT. The record originates from a study of radiation and T cells in renal cell carcinoma. Study-level points and caveats: In blood, top tumor clones expanded by 2 weeks, shrinking by 4. Pretreatment tumor biopsies were lacking, so baseline clonotypes are unknown.

The rearrangement joins TRBV21-1 to TRBJ1-5. TRBV21-1 is termed a pseudogene. The starting material was blood, obtained from a patient whose treatment included radiotherapy and nephrectomy. The receptor's source is a woman aged 45-65 years with renal cell carcinoma. CDR3 DNA: TGTGCCAGCAGCGGGTCTTCCCCGGGGACGGGAGGCCAGCCCCAGCATTTT. This codes for CASSGSSPGTGGQPQHF.